This T cell receptor (beta chain) was sequenced in a study of blood T cell repertoires in COVID-19. Study-wide context: The origin of the acute and convalescent COVID-19 samples was the United States, Italy and Spain.

Original processing notes: Cell counts per sample came from amplifying reference gene primers. Assay used: immunoSEQ multiplex PCR; TCRdb lists only in-frame clones, some missing. The DNA gave D and trimming, while V, J and clone size come from that table. The sample carries around 300,000 clones, roughly 90% recorded once. This CDR3 spans 16 amino acids. J lost 7 bases, V lost 5 bases, and 11 bases had no gene match. CDR1 SGHAT and CDR2 FQNNGV come from the germline V gene. Sequencing was done on a sample of peripheral blood. The chain combines TRBV11-2 with TRBJ1-6; TRBD1 matches 7 bases. This TCR was recovered from a woman in her thirties or forties with COVID-19, enrolled during active disease. The CDR3 reads CASSQSRQGPNSPLHF. Written as DNA, the CDR3 is TGTGCCAGCAGCCAATCCCGACAGGGCCCAAATTCACCCCTCCACTTT.